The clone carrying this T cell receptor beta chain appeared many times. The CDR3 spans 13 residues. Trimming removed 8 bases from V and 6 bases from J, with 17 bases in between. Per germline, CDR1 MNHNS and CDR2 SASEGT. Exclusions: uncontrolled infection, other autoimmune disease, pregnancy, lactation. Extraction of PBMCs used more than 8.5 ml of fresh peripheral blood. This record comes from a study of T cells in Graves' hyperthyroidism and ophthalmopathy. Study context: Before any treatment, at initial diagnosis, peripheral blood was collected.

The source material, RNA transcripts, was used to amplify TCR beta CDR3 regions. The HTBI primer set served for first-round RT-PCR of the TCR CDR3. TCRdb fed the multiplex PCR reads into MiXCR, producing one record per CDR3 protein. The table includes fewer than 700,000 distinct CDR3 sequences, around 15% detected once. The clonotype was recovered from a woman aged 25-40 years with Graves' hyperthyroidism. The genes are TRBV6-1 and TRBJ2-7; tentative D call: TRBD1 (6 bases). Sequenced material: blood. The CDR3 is CASSTRDNLEQYF. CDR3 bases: TGTGCCAGCTCCACCCGGGACAACCTCGAGCAGTACTTC.